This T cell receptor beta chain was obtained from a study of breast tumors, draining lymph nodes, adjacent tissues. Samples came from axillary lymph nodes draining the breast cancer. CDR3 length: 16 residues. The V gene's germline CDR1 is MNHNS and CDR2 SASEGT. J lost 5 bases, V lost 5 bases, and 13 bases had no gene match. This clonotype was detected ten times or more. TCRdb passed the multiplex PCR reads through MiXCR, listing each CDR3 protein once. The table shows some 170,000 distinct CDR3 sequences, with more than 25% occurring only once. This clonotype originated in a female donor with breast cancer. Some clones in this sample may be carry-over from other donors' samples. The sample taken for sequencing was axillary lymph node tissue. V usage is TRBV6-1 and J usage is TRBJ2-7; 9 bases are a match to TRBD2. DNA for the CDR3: TGTGCCAGCAGTCCCCCGGGTAGCGGGAGTATGGACGAGCAGTACTTC. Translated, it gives CASSPPGSGSMDEQYF.